Below, 27 T cell receptor beta chains from the same sample are listed, as sequenced in a study of T cell responses to AZD1222 COVID-19 vaccine. Some clones are missing from TCRdb's copy, which holds only in-frame ones; the method was immunoSEQ multiplex PCR. The sample records roughly 120,000 clones, 70% to 90% being singletons. Specimen: peripheral blood, collected on day 0 of AZD1222 vaccination. The receptors originated from an adult in good health.

The rearrangement uses TRBV13 and TRBJ2-7; no reliable D call. The CDR3 has 13 residues. Germline V gives CDR1 PRHDT, CDR2 FYEKMQ (reference sequence). The ends were cut back, 2 bases at V and 0 bases at J, with 5 bases in the middle. The CDR3 here is CASSLTDSYEQYF. CDR3 sequence (DNA): TGTGCCAGCAGCTTAACGGACTCCTACGAGCAGTACTTC.

The rearrangement joins TRBV19 to TRBJ2-5, with TRBD2 as a possible D gene (6 bases). V lost 7 bases and J lost 2, with 17 bases in between. The CDR3 loop spans 15 amino acids. Looked up from germline, CDR1 is LNHDA and CDR2 is SQIVND (reference sequence). The CDR3 here is CASTTWRGGQETQYF. In DNA, the CDR3 is TGTGCCAGTACCACGTGGCGGGGAGGTCAAGAGACCCAGTACTTC.

The rearrangement joins TRBV5-1 to TRBJ1-3; D call uncertain. CDR1 is SGHRS and CDR2 is YFSETQ in the germline V gene. V shed 0 bases and J shed 2 bases, with 12 bases lying between them. The CDR3 extends over 16 amino acids. The CDR3 sequence is CASSLDGHKTGNTIYF. The CDR3 DNA follows: TGCGCCAGCAGCTTGGACGGCCATAAGACTGGAAACACCATATATTTT.

The chain is built from TRBV12-3 or TRBV12-4 and TRBJ2-5; D not certain. V lost 8 bases and J lost 3, with 10 bases in between. The CDR3 covers 12 residues. The CDR3 DNA sequence: TGTGCCAGCTTAGGAGCCGAAGAGACCCAGTACTTC. Its protein product is CASLGAEETQYF.

J is TRBJ1-6 and V is TRBV14; 7 bases are a match to TRBD1. The V gene's germline CDR1 is SGHDN and CDR2 FVKESK. CDR3 length: 16 residues. The ends lost 0 bases at V and 5 bases at J; junction bases unmatched: 4. CDR3 sequence: CASSQEPGQNNSPLHF. The DNA for the CDR3 is TGTGCCAGCAGCCAAGAACCGGGACAGAATAATTCACCCCTCCACTTT.

The rearrangement joins TRBV4-1 to TRBJ2-5, with D hard to call. The V gene lost 8 bases and the J gene lost 0 bases, with 13 bases spanning the gap. Germline V gene sequence: CDR1 MGHRA, CDR2 YSYEKL. The CDR3 has 14 residues. CDR3 in amino acids: CASGSTGYQETQYF. CDR3 nucleotides: TGCGCCAGCGGATCAACCGGGTACCAAGAGACCCAGTACTTC.

The V gene is TRBV9, the J gene TRBJ1-1; D remains unclear. The V gene's germline CDR1 is SGDLS and CDR2 YYNGEE. The CDR3 length is 15 residues. V was clipped by 0 bases and J by 1 base, with 10 bases between them. CDR3 coding DNA: TGTGCCAGCAGCGTAGGGTCAGTAAAGAACACTGAAGCTTTCTTT. It codes for CASSVGSVKNTEAFF.

The chain links TRBV12-3 or TRBV12-4 to TRBJ1-2; no definite D call. V was pared by 6 bases and J by 3 bases, with 8 bases between. This CDR3 comprises 12 residues. CDR3 in amino acids: CASSLADYGYTF. CDR3 in DNA: TGTGCCAGCAGCCTGGCGGACTATGGCTACACCTTC.

The chain couples TRBV30 to TRBJ2-2; TRBD1 aligns across 12 bases. Germline CDR1 and CDR2: GTSNPN and SVGIG (reference sequence). The ends lost 7 bases at V and 4 bases at J; junction bases unmatched: 7. The CDR3 has 15 amino acids. This CDR3 reads CASPKGQGATGELFF. The CDR3, as DNA: TGTGCCTCCCCAAAGGGACAGGGGGCCACCGGGGAGCTGTTTTTT.

The V and J genes are TRBV6-6 and TRBJ1-4; tentatively, D is TRBD1 (5 bases). Germline V gene lookup returns CDR1 MNHNY and CDR2 SVGAGI (reference sequence). The length of the CDR3 is 15 residues. The V end was cut by 4 bases, the J end by 5 bases, with 14 bases between. CDR3 DNA sequence: TGTGCCAGCAGTTCCTGGGGCAGTAGGAATGAAAAACTGTTTTTT. This sequence encodes CASSSWGSRNEKLFF.

This chain connects TRBV27 to TRBJ1-5, with 9 bases aligning to TRBD1. The CDR3 length is 16 residues. V trimming: 2 bases; J trimming: 6 bases; junction bases outside the gene matches: 8. CDR1 MNHEY and CDR2 SMNVEV come from the germline V gene (reference sequence). DNA of the CDR3: TGTGCCAGCAGTTTAATAGGAACAGGGGGCTCTCAGCCCCAGCATTTT. Its protein is CASSLIGTGGSQPQHF.

This chain links TRBV6-5 with TRBJ2-7; D might be TRBD2 (6 bases). V was cut by 0 bases and J by 5 bases, with 14 bases left in between. The V gene's germline CDR1 is MNHEY and CDR2 SVGAGI. The CDR3 totals 15 residues. CDR3 sequence (DNA): TGTGCCAGCAGTTACTCCCGAGGGAGGAAGGACGAGCAGTACTTC. This translates into CASSYSRGRKDEQYF.

This clone has a handful of counts. The gene calls are TRBV5-1 and TRBJ1-2, with D possibly being TRBD1 (5 bases). V lost 4 bases to trimming and J lost 4 bases, with 17 bases between them. Germline V gene lookup returns CDR1 SGHRS and CDR2 YFSETQ. The CDR3 has 15 amino acids. The CDR3 spells CASSPDRGGPYGYTF. The CDR3 DNA is TGCGCCAGCAGCCCGGATCGGGGGGGACCCTATGGCTACACCTTC. Complete variable domain (other parts from reference TRBV5-1 and TRBJ1-2): KAGVTQTPRYLIKTRGQQVTLSCSPISGHRSVSWYQQTPGQGLQFLFEYFSETQRNKGNFPGRFSGRQFSNSRSEMNVSTLELGDSALYLCASSPDRGGPYGYTFGSGTRLTVV.

This clone has more than one count but fewer than ten. The chain joins TRBV27 to TRBJ1-6; TRBD1 is a possible D gene (5 bases). Germline CDR1 reads MNHEY; CDR2 reads SMNVEV (reference sequence). The CDR3 spans 16 residues. V lost 4 bases and J lost 7, with 17 bases in between. CDR3 residues: CASSSPGRYGNSPLHF. In nucleotides, the CDR3 is TGTGCCAGCAGTTCCCCGGGGCGATATGGGAATTCACCCCTCCACTTT.

This sequence joins TRBV11-2 and TRBJ1-1; 10 positions agree with TRBD1. There are 15 residues in the CDR3. In germline, CDR1 is SGHAT, CDR2 FQNNGV. The trim removed 4 bases at V and 1 base at J, leaving 3 bases unmatched. CDR3 sequence (DNA): TGTGCCAGCAGCTCGGGACAGGGGAGGAACACTGAAGCTTTCTTT. Amino acids: CASSSGQGRNTEAFF.

This chain joins TRBV18 and TRBJ1-5; no reliable D call. Deletions cut 0 bases from V and 9 bases from J, with 6 bases between. From germline, CDR1 is KGHSH and CDR2 LQKENI. The CDR3 extends over 12 amino acids. The CDR3: CASSPPEGPQHF. CDR3 sequence (DNA): TGTGCCAGCTCACCACCGGAGGGGCCCCAGCATTTT.

The V gene is TRBV7-9, the J gene TRBJ2-7; tentative D call: TRBD2 (6 bases). Looked up from germline, CDR1 is SEHNR and CDR2 is FQNEAQ (reference sequence). V was trimmed by 7 bases and J by 7 bases, leaving 20 bases between them. This CDR3 contains 14 residues. The CDR3 DNA sequence: TGTGCCAGCACCCCGGGAGCCGCTTCGTGGGAGCAGTACTTC. Translating it yields CASTPGAASWEQYF.

This chain uses TRBV27 with TRBJ1-1, with a tentative D call TRBD1 (5 bases). This CDR3 contains 16 residues. V lost 2 bases, J lost 1 base, and 14 bases lay in between. Germline V CDR1 and CDR2: MNHEY, SMNVEV (reference sequence). CDR3 in amino acids: CASSLRGVRANTEAFF. As DNA, the CDR3 is TGTGCCAGCAGTTTACGGGGCGTCAGGGCGAACACTGAAGCTTTCTTT.

The CDR3 region is CASSLDREDTQYF. CDR3 bases: TGTGCCAGCAGCTTGGACAGGGAAGATACGCAGTATTTT. The chain is built from TRBV12-3 or TRBV12-4 and TRBJ2-3, with TRBD1 matching 8 bases. The V and J ends lost 6 bases and 5 bases, in that order; junction bases with no gene match: 4. There are 13 residues in the CDR3.

This clone occurred a few times. The CDR3 sequence is CATRGVSGAGGYTF. As DNA, the CDR3 is TGTGCCACCAGGGGAGTTTCAGGGGCGGGTGGCTACACCTTC. The rearrangement joins TRBV15 to TRBJ1-2, with D tentatively TRBD1 (6 bases). Looked up from germline, CDR1 is LNHNV and CDR2 is YYDKDF (reference sequence). Trimming cost V 6 bases and J 7 bases, with 18 bases left between them. The CDR3 covers 14 residues.

This chain uses TRBV18 with TRBJ1-1; D is unclear. Germline CDR1 is KGHSH and CDR2 is LQKENI. There are 15 residues in the CDR3. Trimming stripped 4 bases from V and 1 base from J, with 13 bases between. The chain's CDR3 is CASSRPAQKNTEAFF. The CDR3 DNA is TGTGCCAGCTCACGGCCAGCCCAGAAGAACACTGAAGCTTTCTTT.

This chain joins TRBV11-3 and TRBJ1-6; unclear D gene. V lost 1 base and J 6 bases, leaving 10 bases between the germline ends. This CDR3 spans 15 amino acids. CDR1 SGHNT and CDR2 YENEEA come from the germline V gene. CDR3 nucleotides: TGTGCCAGCAGCTTAGTCGGGTCCGGTAATTCACCCCTCCACTTT. As protein: CASSLVGSGNSPLHF.

The V gene is TRBV6-1, the J gene TRBJ2-2; D call uncertain. This CDR3 is built from 15 residues. V lost 1 base and J lost 5, with 11 bases in between. Looked up from germline, CDR1 is MNHNS and CDR2 is SASEGT. The CDR3 loop is CASSEVGRRTGELFF. The CDR3, as DNA: TGTGCCAGCAGTGAAGTGGGTAGACGAACCGGGGAGCTGTTTTTT.

V and J are TRBV4-1 and TRBJ2-3; D might be TRBD2 (8 bases). Germline CDR1 is MGHRA and CDR2 is YSYEKL. The CDR3 sequence is 16 residues long. V lost 2 bases and J 5 bases, leaving 17 bases between the germline ends. The CDR3 region is CASSQLGRGLIDTQYF. CDR3 in DNA: TGCGCCAGCAGCCAACTCGGGAGGGGGCTTATAGATACGCAGTATTTT.

V gene TRBV30 combines with J gene TRBJ1-5; D remains ambiguous. V lost 3 bases, J lost 7 bases, and 13 bases lay in between. The CDR3 contains 13 residues. The germline V gene encodes CDR1 GTSNPN and CDR2 SVGIG (reference sequence). For the CDR3, the DNA is TGTGCCTGGAGCGACGGTAAAGAGCAGCCCCAGCATTTT. It is translated as CAWSDGKEQPQHF.

The genes are TRBV4-3 and TRBJ1-1; D gene unclear. Germline-derived CDR1 and CDR2 are LGHNA and YSLEER. Trimming pared 0 bases from V and 1 base from J, leaving 6 bases between. The CDR3 contains 14 residues. As DNA, the CDR3 is TGCGCCAGCAGCCAAGAACTGACGAACACTGAAGCTTTCTTT. Amino acids: CASSQELTNTEAFF.

The gene calls are TRBV7-2 and TRBJ1-2; D possibly corresponds to TRBD1 (6 bases). This CDR3 has 15 residues. CDR1 and CDR2 from the germline V gene are SGHTA and FQGNSA. V was cut by 1 base and J by 1 base, with 10 bases left in between. CDR3 bases: TGTGCCAGCAGCTTAGGCAACAGGGATAACTATGGCTACACCTTC. It specifies CASSLGNRDNYGYTF.